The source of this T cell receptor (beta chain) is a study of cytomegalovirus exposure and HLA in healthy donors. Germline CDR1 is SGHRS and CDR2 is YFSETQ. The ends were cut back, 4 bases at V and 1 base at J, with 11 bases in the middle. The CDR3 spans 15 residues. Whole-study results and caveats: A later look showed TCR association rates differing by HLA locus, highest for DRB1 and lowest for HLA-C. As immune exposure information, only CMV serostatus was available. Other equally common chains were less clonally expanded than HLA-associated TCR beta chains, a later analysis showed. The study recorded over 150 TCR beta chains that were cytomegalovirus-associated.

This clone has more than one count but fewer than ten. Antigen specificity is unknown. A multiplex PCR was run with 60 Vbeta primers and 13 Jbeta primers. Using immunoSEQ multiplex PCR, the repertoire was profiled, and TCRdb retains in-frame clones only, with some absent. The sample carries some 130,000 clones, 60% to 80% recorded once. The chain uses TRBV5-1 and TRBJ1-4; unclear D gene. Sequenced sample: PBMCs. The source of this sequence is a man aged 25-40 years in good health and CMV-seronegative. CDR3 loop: CASSKYPGTNEKLFF. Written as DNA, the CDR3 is TGCGCCAGCAGCAAATACCCGGGAACTAATGAAAAACTGTTTTTT.